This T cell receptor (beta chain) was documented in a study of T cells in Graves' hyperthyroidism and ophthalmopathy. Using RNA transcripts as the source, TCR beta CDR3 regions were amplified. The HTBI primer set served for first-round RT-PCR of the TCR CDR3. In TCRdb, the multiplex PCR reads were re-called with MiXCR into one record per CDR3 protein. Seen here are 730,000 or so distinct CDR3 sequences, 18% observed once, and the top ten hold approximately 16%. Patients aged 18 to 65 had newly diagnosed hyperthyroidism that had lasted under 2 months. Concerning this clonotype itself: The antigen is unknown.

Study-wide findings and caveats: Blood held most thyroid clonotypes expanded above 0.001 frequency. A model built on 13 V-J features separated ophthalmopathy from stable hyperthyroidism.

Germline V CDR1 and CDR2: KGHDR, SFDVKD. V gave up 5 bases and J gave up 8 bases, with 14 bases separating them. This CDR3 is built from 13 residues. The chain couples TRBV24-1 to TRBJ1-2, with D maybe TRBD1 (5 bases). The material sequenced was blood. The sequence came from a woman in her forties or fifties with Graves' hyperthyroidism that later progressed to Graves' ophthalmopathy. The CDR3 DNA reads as TGTGCCACCAGTGGTTTCGGCAGGGAAGGCTACACCTTC. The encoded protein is CATSGFGREGYTF.